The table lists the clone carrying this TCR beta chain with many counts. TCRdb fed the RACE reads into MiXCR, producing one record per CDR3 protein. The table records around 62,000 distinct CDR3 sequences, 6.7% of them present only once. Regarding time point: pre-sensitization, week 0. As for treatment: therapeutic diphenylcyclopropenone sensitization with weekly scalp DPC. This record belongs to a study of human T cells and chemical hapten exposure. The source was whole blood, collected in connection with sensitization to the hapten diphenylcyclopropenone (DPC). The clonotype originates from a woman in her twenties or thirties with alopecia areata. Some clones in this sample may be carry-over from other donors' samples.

The CDR3 loop is CSARDLDSGSYEQYF. DNA of the CDR3: TGCAGTGCTAGAGACCTAGACAGCGGGTCCTACGAGCAGTACTTC. The chain couples TRBV20-1 to TRBJ2-7; a weak D match, TRBD2 (6 bases). The CDR3 consists of 15 residues. With 0 bases removed from V and 1 base from J, the gap between germline ends came to 13 bases. Per germline, CDR1 DFQATT and CDR2 SNEGSKA (reference sequence).